Below are 9 T cell receptor beta chains sequenced from a single sample in a study of tumor and adjacent non-tumor tissue in lung cancer. TCRbeta libraries were built with three rounds of nested PCR, modified from ARM-PCR. TCRdb fed the multiplex PCR reads into MiXCR, producing one record per CDR3 protein. The table lists 68,000 or so distinct CDR3 sequences, about 61% of them singletons. RNA was extracted from bulk tissue without any cell sorting. The sequenced sample consisted of lung tumor tissue. The receptors were gathered from a man aged 50-60 years with non-small cell lung cancer.

This clonotype was recorded at least ten times. CDR3 sequence: CASTKTGTQVYNEQFF. CDR3 nucleotides: TGTGCCAGCACCAAGACGGGGACCCAGGTTTACAATGAGCAGTTCTTC. The J gene is TRBJ2-1, the V gene TRBV28; the D call may be TRBD1 or TRBD2 (5 bases each). The ends were cut back, 7 bases at V and 4 bases at J, with 20 bases in the middle. CDR3 size: 16 residues. Per the germline V gene, CDR1 is MDHEN and CDR2 is SYDVKM.

With respect to this clonotype: This may be a read error, as it is one base from a much larger clone. The chain employs TRBV30 and TRBJ1-1; D perhaps matches TRBD1 (6 bases). CDR1 GTSNPN and CDR2 SVGIG come from the germline V gene (reference sequence). The CDR3 loop spans 14 amino acids. With 3 bases removed from V and 3 bases from J, the gap between germline ends came to 14 bases. The chain's CDR3 is CAWSRTDMDTEAFF. The CDR3 DNA is TGTGCCTGGAGCCGGACAGACATGGACACTGAAGCTTTCTTT.

This clonotype came up many times. The chain combines TRBV20-1 with TRBJ1-4, with D hard to call. Trimming took off 6 bases at V and 3 bases at J, with 23 bases between the two ends. Germline V gives CDR1 DFQATT, CDR2 SNEGSKA (reference sequence). This CDR3 spans 17 amino acids. The CDR3 DNA sequence: TGCAGTGCCCCACCCACAGAAAGCGAAAGGTCTAATGAAAAACTGTTTTTT. It yields the protein CSAPPTESERSNEKLFF.

The chain carries TRBV5-6 and TRBJ2-1, with TRBD2 matching 8 bases. The V gene end was trimmed by 1 base and the J gene end by 3 bases; junction bases not matched to a gene: 12. From germline, CDR1 is SGHDT and CDR2 YYEEEE. This CDR3 is 18 amino acids long. This chain's CDR3 is CASSLNRLSGRIYNEQFF. CDR3 nucleotide sequence: TGTGCCAGCAGCTTGAACAGGCTGAGCGGGAGAATCTACAATGAGCAGTTCTTC.

This clonotype was recorded a few times. A much larger clone differs by one base, so this may be a read error. The chain recombines TRBV29-1 with TRBJ2-3; 9 bases fit TRBD2. The CDR3 totals 13 residues. The V gene's germline CDR1 is SQVTM and CDR2 ANQGSEA. CDR3 residues: CSVASGDKDTLYF. The CDR3 region has the DNA TGCAGCGTTGCTAGCGGGGACAAAGATACGCTGTATTTT.

Many counts were recorded for this clonotype. This chain joins TRBV5-4 and TRBJ2-3; tentatively, D is TRBD1 (6 bases). This CDR3 is 15 amino acids long. Germline CDR1 and CDR2: SGHNT and YYREEE (reference sequence). V was shortened by 0 bases and J by 0 bases, with 8 bases between the two germline ends. CDR3 sequence (DNA): TGTGCCAGCAGCTTGGGAAGGGGGAGCACAGATACGCAGTATTTT. Translated: CASSLGRGSTDTQYF.

This clonotype was seen at least ten times. DNA of the CDR3: TGTGCCAGCAGCTTAGGAGGGCTGTCCACCGGGGAGCTGTTTTTT. Translated: CASSLGGLSTGELFF. The chain has TRBV7-9 and TRBJ2-2, with D tentatively TRBD2 (5 bases). Trimming pared 1 base from V and 4 bases from J, leaving 10 bases between. The CDR3 contains 15 residues. CDR1 SEHNR and CDR2 FQNEAQ come from the germline V gene (reference sequence).

Concerning this clonotype itself: The conserved phenylalanine or tryptophan is not found at the CDR3 terminus, so this likely reflects a read error. This chain links TRBV11-2 with TRBJ2-1; a possible D gene is TRBD2 (7 bases). This CDR3 has 15 amino acids. Germline values: CDR1 SGHAT, CDR2 FQNNGV. V was trimmed by 5 bases and J by 9 bases, leaving 20 bases between them. CDR3: CASSPSGGGCCEQFL. Written as DNA, the CDR3 is TGTGCCAGCAGCCCTTCTGGCGGGGGCTGTTGTGAGCAGTTCTTA.

This clonotype has ten or more counts. The chain carries TRBV5-1 and TRBJ2-5; TRBD1 aligns across 10 bases. Per germline, CDR1 SGHRS and CDR2 YFSETQ. V lost 5 bases and J lost 1; bases outside the gene matches: 8. This CDR3 is 16 amino acids long. The CDR3 sequence is CASRAGTGVLQETQYF. Here the CDR3 DNA reads TGCGCCAGCAGGGCCGGGACAGGGGTCCTCCAAGAGACCCAGTACTTC.